The 26 T cell receptor beta chains presented below share a single source sample, sequenced in a study of shared clonotypes between healthy human individuals. It was CD45RO-negative cells, positively selected for CCR7, that made up naive CD8 cells, with terminally differentiated effector memory CD45RA+ cells excluded. Repertoires were generated with immunoSEQ multiplex PCR, while TCRdb's copy carries only in-frame clones and drops some. The repertoire holds around 2.1 million clones, with approximately 94% as singletons. Sequencing was performed on naive CD8+ T cells from PBMCs. These receptors were collected from a man aged 18 to 30 in good health. Some clones in this sample may be carry-over from other donors' samples.

Concerning this clone itself: A junction boundary mismatches the germline segment, possibly from a read error. This chain uses TRBV7-9 with TRBJ2-3; a possible D gene is TRBD2 (6 bases). The CDR3 spans 14 residues. Germline CDR1 and CDR2: SEHNR and FQNEAQ (reference sequence). CDR3 amino acids: CASSLASGADTQYF. CDR3 bases: TGTGCCAGCAGCCTAGCGTCCGGGGCAGATACGCAGTATTTT.

V gene TRBV28 combines with J gene TRBJ2-7, with 15 nucleotides matching TRBD2. The germline CDR1 and CDR2 sequences are MDHEN and SYDVKM. With 5 bases clipped from V and 7 bases from J, the junction kept 12 bases outside the gene matches. The CDR3 spans 17 residues. The CDR3 bases are TGTGCCAGCAGTCCATGGACTAGCGGGAGGGCAGTGGGTGAGCAGTACTTC. Translated: CASSPWTSGRAVGEQYF.

This chain uses TRBV7-8 with TRBJ2-1; D is unclear. V lost 0 bases, J lost 1 base, and 10 bases lay in between. The germline gives CDR1 SGHVS, CDR2 FQNEAQ. CDR3 length: 16 amino acids. CDR3 DNA sequence: TGTGCCAGCAGCTTAGCTGCGATTGGGTCCTACAATGAGCAGTTCTTC. This encodes CASSLAAIGSYNEQFF.

The gene calls are TRBV4-1 and TRBJ2-2; 9 bases align to TRBD2. Germline lookup yields CDR1 MGHRA and CDR2 YSYEKL. CDR3 length: 16 amino acids. J was trimmed by 4 bases and V by 4 bases; bases with no gene match: 7. In DNA, the CDR3 is TGCGCCAGCAGCCTGCTAGCGGGAAAGCGCACCGGGGAGCTGTTTTTT. Translation gives CASSLLAGKRTGELFF.

DNA of the CDR3: TGTGCCAGCAGCTTAGACGGGGACTCGTGGGGCTCCTACAATGAGCAGTTCTTC. It yields the protein CASSLDGDSWGSYNEQFF. The gene calls are TRBV11-3 and TRBJ2-1; possible D gene TRBD2, 6 bases. The CDR3 loop spans 18 amino acids. V lost 0 bases and J lost 0, with 15 bases in between. Germline CDR1 and CDR2: SGHNT and YENEEA.

This clone was counted only a few times. V and J are TRBV27 and TRBJ2-7; D is tentatively TRBD1 or TRBD2 (5 bases each). The V end was cut by 5 bases, the J end by 7 bases, with 21 bases between. CDR1 is MNHEY, CDR2 SMNVEV, per germline (reference sequence). The CDR3 contains 15 residues. CDR3 nucleotide sequence: TGTGCCAGCAGTGAGTCCGGGACCATAGCGTGGGAGCAGTACTTC. It yields the protein CASSESGTIAWEQYF.

V gene TRBV19 combines with J gene TRBJ1-2; possible D gene TRBD1, 5 bases. This CDR3 spans 16 amino acids. V lost 1 base to trimming and J lost 2 bases, with 14 bases between them. Germline V lookup: CDR1 LNHDA, CDR2 SQIVND (reference sequence). This CDR3 reads CASSIGIRTRNYGYTF. CDR3 DNA: TGTGCCAGTAGTATAGGAATAAGGACACGAAACTATGGCTACACCTTC.

CDR3 DNA sequence: TGTGCCAGTAGTATATACTTTGGGGGGACAGAGAACCAAGAGACCCAGTACTTC. Translation gives CASSIYFGGTENQETQYF. The chain employs TRBV19 and TRBJ2-5; D perhaps matches TRBD1 (7 bases). CDR3 length equals 18 residues. V lost 2 bases, J lost 0 bases, and 19 bases lay in between. CDR1 is LNHDA and CDR2 is SQIVND in the germline V gene (reference sequence).

This chain joins TRBV29-1 and TRBJ2-7; 7 bases fit TRBD1. Germline CDR1 and CDR2: SQVTM and ANQGSEA. The V segment lost 1 base and the J segment 0 bases; nucleotides outside the gene matches: 6. The CDR3 is 15 residues long. The CDR3 sequence: CSVEGRGRGSYEQYF. DNA for the CDR3: TGCAGCGTTGAAGGCAGGGGGAGAGGCTCCTACGAGCAGTACTTC.

To note about this clone: Other DNA sequences in the same sample also yield this CDR3. The chain employs TRBV27 and TRBJ2-3, with no clear D. V shed 6 bases and J shed 2 bases, with 6 bases lying between them. CDR1 and CDR2 (germline): MNHEY, SMNVEV (reference sequence). CDR3 length equals 12 residues. CDR3 region: CASSLDTDTQYF. The CDR3 nucleotides read TGTGCCAGCAGCTTAGACACAGATACGCAGTATTTT.

The chain carries TRBV7-2 and TRBJ1-4; no clear D. The germline V and J ends were trimmed by 5 bases and 0 bases, with 7 bases remaining between them. The CDR3 extends over 14 amino acids. Germline CDR1 is SGHTA and CDR2 is FQGNSA. The CDR3 nucleotides are TGTGCCAGCAGCCGAACAGCAACTAATGAAAAACTGTTTTTT. Its translation is CASSRTATNEKLFF.

In its sample, this clone was seen a few times. The chain is built from TRBV19 and TRBJ1-1; D gene unclear. The CDR3 has 14 amino acids. The V and J ends lost 6 bases and 2 bases respectively, with 13 bases between them. The V gene's germline CDR1 is LNHDA and CDR2 SQIVND (reference sequence). The CDR3 bases are TGTGCCAGTAGCTACCGGACGGCCAACACTGAAGCTTTCTTT. As protein: CASSYRTANTEAFF.

The CDR3 is CASSLGALETQYF. The CDR3 DNA reads as TGTGCCAGCAGCTTGGGGGCTTTAGAGACCCAGTACTTC. The rearrangement uses TRBV7-9 and TRBJ2-5; D is possibly TRBD1 (6 bases). The germline V gene has CDR1 SEHNR and CDR2 FQNEAQ (reference sequence). CDR3 length: 13 residues. The germline V and J ends were trimmed by 3 bases and 4 bases, with 9 bases remaining between them.

The genes are TRBV16 and TRBJ1-2; tentatively, D is TRBD1 (5 bases). This CDR3 has 15 residues. Germline assignment: CDR1 KGHSY and CDR2 FQNENV. Deletions cut 8 bases from V and 8 bases from J, with 24 bases between. The CDR3 loop is CASALTRDGWLGYTF. The CDR3 nucleotides read TGTGCCAGCGCGCTAACCCGGGACGGATGGCTGGGCTACACCTTC.

J is TRBJ2-7 and V is TRBV30; 9 bases agree with TRBD2. In germline, CDR1 is GTSNPN, CDR2 SVGIG (reference sequence). J gave up 7 bases and V 0 bases, and 10 bases lay outside the gene matches. This CDR3 comprises 15 residues. CDR3 DNA: TGTGCCTGGAGTGTCTGGCGGGAGGGGGCCTGGGAGCAGTACTTC. Residues: CAWSVWREGAWEQYF.

CDR3 nucleotides: TGTGCCAGCAGCTTATTAGGTACAGAGTATAGCAATCAGCCCCAGCATTTT. Its protein product is CASSLLGTEYSNQPQHF. The chain recombines TRBV7-3 with TRBJ1-5; D gene unclear. The germline V gene has CDR1 SGHTA and CDR2 FQGTGA. The V and J ends lost 2 bases and 0 bases respectively, with 14 bases between them. The CDR3 is 17 amino acids. The complete variable domain, with remaining parts taken from reference TRBV7-3 and TRBJ1-5, reads GAGVSQTPSNKVTEKGKYVELRCDPISGHTALYWYRQSLGQGPEFLIYFQGTGAADDSGLPNDRFFAVRPEGSVSTLKIQRTERGDSAVYLCASSLLGTEYSNQPQHFGDGTRLSIL.

This chain joins TRBV30 and TRBJ2-1; TRBD2 matches at 7 bases. Germline lookup yields CDR1 GTSNPN and CDR2 SVGIG (reference sequence). This CDR3 has 15 amino acids. With 5 bases clipped from V and 0 bases from J, the junction kept 7 bases outside the gene matches. DNA for the CDR3: TGTGCCTGGGGGGGGGACTACGCCTCCTACAATGAGCAGTTCTTC. It encodes CAWGGDYASYNEQFF.

The CDR3 nucleotides read TGTGCCAGCAGACTCGGGAGTACAGATACGCAGTATTTT. It specifies CASRLGSTDTQYF. The chain combines TRBV11-2 with TRBJ2-3; TRBD2 is a possible D gene (6 bases). The ends were cut back, 6 bases at V and 3 bases at J, with 10 bases in the middle. Per the germline V gene, CDR1 is SGHAT and CDR2 is FQNNGV. The CDR3 is 13 residues long.

V is TRBV5-4 and J is TRBJ1-6; D may be TRBD1 (6 bases). The germline CDR1 and CDR2 sequences are SGHNT and YYREEE (reference sequence). The CDR3 contains 15 residues. V was trimmed by 0 bases and J by 10 bases, leaving 14 bases between them. CDR3 nucleotides: TGTGCCAGCAGCTTGGAGTCAGGGGTTAGATCACCCCTCCACTTT. Protein sequence: CASSLESGVRSPLHF.

This sequence joins TRBV28 and TRBJ2-2; TRBD1 might be the D (5 bases). V was shortened by 6 bases and J by 5 bases, with 13 bases between the two germline ends. Germline CDR1 MDHEN, CDR2 SYDVKM. The CDR3 covers 14 residues. The CDR3 DNA is TGTGCCAGCAGCCATCAGGGTTTTACCGGGGAGCTGTTTTTT. It specifies CASSHQGFTGELFF.

The chain recombines TRBV7-9 with TRBJ2-7, with 7 bases lining up with TRBD2. Germline V gene data show CDR1 as SEHNR and CDR2 as FQNEAQ (reference sequence). The CDR3 runs 14 residues. V dropped 4 bases and J dropped 7; count of bases not matched to a gene: 10. CDR3 region: CASSSTAGDGEQYF. DNA for the CDR3: TGTGCCAGCAGCTCAACGGCGGGGGACGGAGAGCAGTACTTC.

This chain links TRBV13 with TRBJ1-1; D unresolved. The germline V and J ends were trimmed by 5 bases and 1 base, with 8 bases remaining between them. There are 13 residues in the CDR3. Germline V CDR1 and CDR2: PRHDT, FYEKMQ (reference sequence). CDR3 in DNA: TGTGCCAGCAGCACCCCGGGGAACACTGAAGCTTTCTTT. Its translation: CASSTPGNTEAFF.

The J gene is TRBJ2-5, the V gene TRBV13, with 7 bases that match TRBD1. Germline CDR1 PRHDT, CDR2 FYEKMQ (reference sequence). V lost 5 bases and J lost 1; bases outside the gene matches: 13. This CDR3 comprises 17 residues. The CDR3 DNA is TGTGCCAGCAGCCTTGTAGAGAATACAGGGGTCCAAGAGACCCAGTACTTC. Translation gives CASSLVENTGVQETQYF. Filled out from reference TRBV13 and TRBJ2-5, the complete variable domain reads AAGVIQSPRHLIKEKRETATLKCYPIPRHDTVYWYQQGPGQDPQFLISFYEKMQSDKGSIPDRFSAQQFSDYHSELNMSSLELGDSALYFCASSLVENTGVQETQYFGPGTRLLVL.

This chain connects TRBV5-4 to TRBJ1-2; TRBD1 matches at 12 bases. The length of the CDR3 is 15 residues. The V gene's germline CDR1 is SGHNT and CDR2 YYREEE (reference sequence). V dropped 4 bases and J dropped 5; count of bases not matched to a gene: 6. CDR3 sequence reads: CASSGSGQGAYGYTF. In DNA form, the CDR3 reads TGTGCCAGCAGCGGGTCGGGACAGGGGGCTTATGGCTACACCTTC.

This chain joins TRBV6-6 and TRBJ1-1; 10 bases align to TRBD1. V lost 7 bases and J lost 6; bases outside the gene matches: 5. This CDR3 contains 13 residues. Germline CDR1 is MNHNY and CDR2 is SVGAGI (reference sequence). CDR3 in DNA: TGTGCCAGCAACCCCGGACAGGGGGCTGAAGCTTTCTTT. Its translation: CASNPGQGAEAFF.

V usage is TRBV5-1 and J usage is TRBJ1-2; no reliable D call. Germline loops: CDR1 SGHRS, CDR2 YFSETQ. V lost 0 bases and J 5 bases, leaving 26 bases between the germline ends. The CDR3 contains 19 residues. The CDR3 sequence: CASSLGYNTRTELNYGYTF. As DNA, the CDR3 is TGCGCCAGCAGCTTGGGTTACAACACACGGACGGAACTCAATTATGGCTACACCTTC.